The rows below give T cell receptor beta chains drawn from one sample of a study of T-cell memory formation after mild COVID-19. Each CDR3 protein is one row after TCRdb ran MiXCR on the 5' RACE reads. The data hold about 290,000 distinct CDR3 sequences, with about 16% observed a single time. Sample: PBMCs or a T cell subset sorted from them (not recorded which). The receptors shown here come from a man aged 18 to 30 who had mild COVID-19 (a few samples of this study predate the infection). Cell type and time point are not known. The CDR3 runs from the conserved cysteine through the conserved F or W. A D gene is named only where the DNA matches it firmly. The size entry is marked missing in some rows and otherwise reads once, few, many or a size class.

CDR3 protein: CASSQERPGASADTQYF; CDR3 DNA: TGCGCCAGCAGCCAAGAACGACCGGGGGCTAGCGCAGATACGCAGTATTTT; J gene: TRBJ2-3; D gene: -; clone size: -; V gene: TRBV4-1
CDR3 protein: CASSYRQLPQYF; CDR3 DNA: TGTGCCAGCAGTTACCGGCAGCTGCCCCAGTACTTC; J gene: TRBJ2-5; D gene: -; clone size: -; V gene: TRBV6-2/TRBV6-3
CDR3 protein: CSALVRGSTGELFF; CDR3 DNA: TGCAGTGCTCTGGTGAGGGGAAGCACCGGGGAGCTGTTTTTT; J gene: TRBJ2-2; D gene: -; clone size: few; V gene: TRBV20-1
CDR3 protein: CSSQGAGPSYNEQFF; CDR3 DNA: TGCAGTTCTCAAGGAGCGGGTCCCTCCTACAATGAGCAGTTCTTC; J gene: TRBJ2-1; D gene: -; clone size: few; V gene: TRBV20-1
CDR3 protein: CASSRDRGDNEQFF; CDR3 DNA: TGTGCCAGCAGCCGGGACAGGGGGGACAATGAGCAGTTCTTC; J gene: TRBJ2-1; D gene: TRBD1; clone size: few; V gene: TRBV7-2
CDR3 protein: CASSTLGTDTGELFF; CDR3 DNA: TGTGCCAGCAGTACCCTGGGGACCGACACCGGGGAGCTGTTTTTT; J gene: TRBJ2-2; D gene: -; clone size: few; V gene: TRBV6-6
CDR3 protein: CASSYGGTGANVLTF; CDR3 DNA: TGTGCCAGCAGTTACGGGGGTACTGGGGCCAACGTCCTGACTTTC; J gene: TRBJ2-6; D gene: -; clone size: few; V gene: TRBV6-6
CDR3 protein: CASKDLAGRQETQYF; CDR3 DNA: TGTGCCAGTAAGGATCTAGCGGGGAGGCAAGAGACCCAGTACTTC; J gene: TRBJ2-5; D gene: TRBD2; clone size: few; V gene: TRBV19
CDR3 protein: CANKHLAKNIQYF; CDR3 DNA: TGCGCCAATAAACACCTAGCCAAAAACATTCAGTACTTC; J gene: TRBJ2-4; D gene: -; clone size: -; V gene: TRBV4-3
CDR3 protein: CASSLQDRITDTQYF; CDR3 DNA: TGTGCCAGCAGCTTACAGGACAGGATCACAGATACGCAGTATTTT; J gene: TRBJ2-3; D gene: TRBD1; clone size: few; V gene: TRBV7-2
CDR3 protein: CASSLVAGSSQPQHF; CDR3 DNA: TGTGCCAGCAGCTTAGTGGCAGGGAGTAGTCAGCCCCAGCATTTT; J gene: TRBJ1-5; D gene: -; clone size: -; V gene: TRBV11-2
CDR3 protein: CAIRITGANTEAFF; CDR3 DNA: TGTGCCATCAGGATAACAGGGGCGAACACTGAAGCTTTCTTT; J gene: TRBJ1-1; D gene: TRBD1; clone size: -; V gene: TRBV10-3
CDR3 protein: CASSQDLPGGYTF; CDR3 DNA: TGCGCCAGCAGCCAAGATTTGCCCGGGGGCTACACCTTC; J gene: TRBJ1-2; D gene: -; clone size: -; V gene: TRBV4-3
CDR3 protein: CASSPVALSQPQHF; CDR3 DNA: TGCGCCAGCAGTCCAGTGGCCCTGTCTCAGCCCCAGCATTTT; J gene: TRBJ1-5; D gene: -; clone size: few; V gene: TRBV4-1
CDR3 protein: CASSWTGNSPLHF; CDR3 DNA: TGTGCCAGCAGTTGGACAGGGAATTCACCCCTCCACTTT; J gene: TRBJ1-6; D gene: TRBD1; clone size: -; V gene: TRBV27
CDR3 protein: CASSESLQNNEQFF; CDR3 DNA: TGCGCCAGCAGTGAAAGTTTACAGAACAATGAGCAGTTCTTC; J gene: TRBJ2-1; D gene: -; clone size: -; V gene: TRBV10-1
CDR3 protein: CSAGYGYTF; CDR3 DNA: TGCAGTGCGGGGTATGGCTACACCTTC; J gene: TRBJ1-2; D gene: -; clone size: -; V gene: TRBV20-1
CDR3 protein: CASSNNPPREHQPQHF; CDR3 DNA: TGTGCCAGCAGCAATAATCCCCCCAGGGAACATCAGCCCCAGCATTTT; J gene: TRBJ1-5; D gene: -; clone size: -; V gene: TRBV21-1
CDR3 protein: CASSPATVYSNQPQHF; CDR3 DNA: TGTGCCAGCTCACCAGCGACAGTATATAGCAATCAGCCCCAGCATTTT; J gene: TRBJ1-5; D gene: -; clone size: -; V gene: TRBV18
CDR3 protein: CASSYRASDTQYF; CDR3 DNA: TGTGCCAGCAGCTACAGGGCGTCAGATACGCAGTATTTT; J gene: TRBJ2-3; D gene: -; clone size: -; V gene: TRBV6-2/TRBV6-3
CDR3 protein: CSVVWGPTYNEQFF; CDR3 DNA: TGCAGCGTTGTTTGGGGGCCCACCTACAATGAGCAGTTCTTC; J gene: TRBJ2-1; D gene: -; clone size: few; V gene: TRBV29-1
CDR3 protein: CASSLEGRSEAFF; CDR3 DNA: TGTGCCAGCAGCTTGGAGGGGAGAAGTGAAGCTTTCTTT; J gene: TRBJ1-1; D gene: -; clone size: -; V gene: TRBV13
CDR3 protein: CASSLQLRPLHF; CDR3 DNA: TGTGCCAGCAGCTTACAGCTACGTCCCCTCCACTTT; J gene: TRBJ1-6; D gene: -; clone size: few; V gene: TRBV7-8
CDR3 protein: CAWSVDSYYQETQYF; CDR3 DNA: TGTGCCTGGAGTGTGGACAGTTACTACCAAGAGACCCAGTACTTC; J gene: TRBJ2-5; D gene: -; clone size: many; V gene: TRBV30
CDR3 protein: CASSLAPDRGNTGELFF; CDR3 DNA: TGCGCCAGCAGCTTGGCCCCGGACAGGGGTAACACCGGGGAGCTGTTTTTT; J gene: TRBJ2-2; D gene: TRBD1; clone size: -; V gene: TRBV5-1
CDR3 protein: CASSLPDRVSPLHF; CDR3 DNA: TGTGCCAGCAGTTTACCCGACAGGGTCTCACCCCTCCACTTT; J gene: TRBJ1-6; D gene: TRBD1; clone size: -; V gene: TRBV28
CDR3 protein: CSVSSGTNRGETQYF; CDR3 DNA: TGCAGCGTCTCGAGCGGGACAAACCGGGGAGAGACCCAGTACTTC; J gene: TRBJ2-5; D gene: -; clone size: many; V gene: TRBV29-1
CDR3 protein: CASSSTGSTGELFF; CDR3 DNA: TGTGCCAGCAGCTCGACAGGGTCCACCGGGGAGCTGTTTTTT; J gene: TRBJ2-2; D gene: TRBD1; clone size: few; V gene: TRBV7-3
CDR3 protein: CSVGRDRPRELFF; CDR3 DNA: TGCAGCGTGGGCCGGGACAGACCCCGGGAGCTGTTTTTT; J gene: TRBJ2-2; D gene: TRBD1; clone size: few; V gene: TRBV29-1
CDR3 protein: CASSVRTGASGANVLTF; CDR3 DNA: TGTGCCAGCAGTGTTAGGACAGGAGCGTCTGGGGCCAACGTCCTGACTTTC; J gene: TRBJ2-6; D gene: TRBD1; clone size: -; V gene: TRBV2
CDR3 protein: CASSQVLGADTEAFF; CDR3 DNA: TGTGCCAGCAGCCAAGTCCTTGGGGCCGACACTGAAGCTTTCTTT; J gene: TRBJ1-1; D gene: -; clone size: few; V gene: TRBV4-2
CDR3 protein: CATSRVTGAYEQYF; CDR3 DNA: TGTGCCACCAGCAGAGTGACAGGGGCCTACGAGCAGTACTTC; J gene: TRBJ2-7; D gene: TRBD1; clone size: -; V gene: TRBV15
CDR3 protein: CASSWPGQGTTEAFF; CDR3 DNA: TGCGCCAGCAGCTGGCCGGGACAGGGGACCACTGAAGCTTTCTTT; J gene: TRBJ1-1; D gene: TRBD1; clone size: few; V gene: TRBV4-3
CDR3 protein: CASSVGVNTGELFF; CDR3 DNA: TGTGCCAGCAGCGTAGGGGTGAACACCGGGGAGCTGTTTTTT; J gene: TRBJ2-2; D gene: -; clone size: -; V gene: TRBV9
CDR3 protein: CASSENTDTQYF; CDR3 DNA: TGTGCCAGCAGCGAAAACACAGATACGCAGTATTTT; J gene: TRBJ2-3; D gene: -; clone size: -; V gene: TRBV5-6
CDR3 protein: CASSVARLTGYNEQFF; CDR3 DNA: TGTGCCAGCAGCGTGGCCAGACTCACAGGCTACAATGAGCAGTTCTTC; J gene: TRBJ2-1; D gene: -; clone size: -; V gene: TRBV9
CDR3 protein: CSAPLEDSTDTQYF; CDR3 DNA: TGCAGTGCTCCTCTGGAGGACAGCACAGATACGCAGTATTTT; J gene: TRBJ2-3; D gene: -; clone size: many; V gene: TRBV20-1
CDR3 protein: CASSSGQGSSGANVLTF; CDR3 DNA: TGTGCCAGTAGTTCGGGACAAGGTAGCTCTGGGGCCAACGTCCTGACTTTC; J gene: TRBJ2-6; D gene: -; clone size: -; V gene: TRBV19
CDR3 protein: CASRRGLAEQETQYF; CDR3 DNA: TGTGCCAGCAGACGGGGACTAGCGGAGCAAGAGACCCAGTACTTC; J gene: TRBJ2-5; D gene: TRBD2; clone size: -; V gene: TRBV4-2
CDR3 protein: CASGGGASPGELFF; CDR3 DNA: TGCGCCAGCGGAGGGGGGGCCTCCCCCGGGGAGCTGTTTTTT; J gene: TRBJ2-2; D gene: -; clone size: -; V gene: TRBV5-1
CDR3 protein: CASSLSPNLFGRTGVETQYF; CDR3 DNA: TGCGCCAGCAGCTTGAGCCCCAACCTATTCGGCCGGACAGGGGTAGAGACCCAGTACTTC; J gene: TRBJ2-5; D gene: TRBD1; clone size: few; V gene: TRBV5-1
CDR3 protein: CASSLASTADEAFF; CDR3 DNA: TGTGCCAGCAGCTTGGCCTCAACAGCCGATGAAGCTTTCTTT; J gene: TRBJ1-1; D gene: -; clone size: many; V gene: TRBV5-5
CDR3 protein: CASSLESVNYGYTF; CDR3 DNA: TGCGCCAGCAGCTTGGAGTCAGTGAACTATGGCTACACCTTC; J gene: TRBJ1-2; D gene: -; clone size: -; V gene: TRBV5-1
CDR3 protein: CASSQATRQGVSANSPLHF; CDR3 DNA: TGTGCCAGCAGCCAAGCCACCAGGCAGGGAGTCTCTGCTAATTCACCCCTCCACTTT; J gene: TRBJ1-6; D gene: -; clone size: few; V gene: TRBV4-2
CDR3 protein: CAWSTGAQPQHF; CDR3 DNA: TGTGCCTGGAGTACAGGAGCTCAGCCCCAGCATTTT; J gene: TRBJ1-5; D gene: -; clone size: -; V gene: TRBV30
CDR3 protein: CSAHPGLAQYF; CDR3 DNA: TGCAGTGCTCATCCGGGGCTCGCGCAGTATTTT; J gene: TRBJ2-3; D gene: -; clone size: many; V gene: TRBV20-1
CDR3 protein: CASSDPTSGSVKPFF; CDR3 DNA: TGTGCCAGCAGTGACCCGACTAGCGGGTCGGTTAAGCCGTTCTTC; J gene: TRBJ2-1; D gene: TRBD2; clone size: -; V gene: TRBV6-2/TRBV6-3
CDR3 protein: CASSLIQGGPTDTQYF; CDR3 DNA: TGTGCCAGCAGTCTAATACAGGGGGGCCCCACAGATACGCAGTATTTT; J gene: TRBJ2-3; D gene: TRBD1; clone size: -; V gene: TRBV6-2/TRBV6-3
CDR3 protein: CASSLGTRGFRKTQYF; CDR3 DNA: TGTGCCAGCAGTTTAGGGACTAGGGGCTTCAGGAAGACCCAGTACTTC; J gene: TRBJ2-5; D gene: TRBD2; clone size: -; V gene: TRBV12-3/TRBV12-4
CDR3 protein: CATLSGLAGGTGELFF; CDR3 DNA: TGTGCCACTCTTTCGGGACTAGCGGGGGGCACCGGGGAGCTGTTTTTT; J gene: TRBJ2-2; D gene: TRBD2; clone size: -; V gene: TRBV10-3
CDR3 protein: CASSPGGWTEAFF; CDR3 DNA: TGTGCCAGCAGCCCGGGAGGGTGGACTGAAGCTTTCTTT; J gene: TRBJ1-1; D gene: -; clone size: -; V gene: TRBV25-1
CDR3 protein: CASSAFSGGDNEQFF; CDR3 DNA: TGTGCCAGCAGCGCCTTCAGCGGGGGGGACAATGAGCAGTTCTTC; J gene: TRBJ2-1; D gene: TRBD2; clone size: few; V gene: TRBV11-1
CDR3 protein: CASSPQGGPDTQYF; CDR3 DNA: TGTGCCAGCAGCCCACAGGGGGGCCCAGATACGCAGTATTTT; J gene: TRBJ2-3; D gene: TRBD1; clone size: many; V gene: TRBV6-4
CDR3 protein: CASSQVPRTGNNEQFF; CDR3 DNA: TGTGCCAGCAGCCAAGTTCCCCGGACAGGGAACAATGAGCAGTTCTTC; J gene: TRBJ2-1; D gene: TRBD1; clone size: -; V gene: TRBV4-2
CDR3 protein: CSVAARADTGELFF; CDR3 DNA: TGCAGCGTTGCTGCGAGGGCAGATACCGGGGAGCTGTTTTTT; J gene: TRBJ2-2; D gene: -; clone size: many; V gene: TRBV29-1